The text below deals with one TCR beta chain. Repertoires were generated with immunoSEQ multiplex PCR, while TCRdb's copy carries only in-frame clones and drops some. Of about 160,000 clones in the sample, 82% are singletons; the top ten hold roughly 20%. Enrolled through a virtual design, the participants were between roughly 18 and 90 years of age and came from fewer than 30 US areas. Membership in each cohort depended on participant-reported clinical history. Two negative PCRs, clearance, or symptom resolution were required of recovered Cohort 3 donors. The sample comes from a study of blood T cell repertoires in COVID-19. Study overall: Samples of COVID-19 (acute and convalescent) were obtained from the United States, Italy and Spain.

The germline V gene has CDR1 SNHLY and CDR2 FYNNEI. V was clipped by 4 bases and J by 4 bases; unmatched bases: 3. This CDR3 has 14 amino acids. This sequence was found in a man in his 60s who had recovered from COVID-19. Sequences were obtained from PBMCs or T cells enriched from blood (not recorded which). The chain uses TRBV2 and TRBJ2-7, with 11 bases that match TRBD2. The CDR3 region is CASSVASGRYEQYF. CDR3 bases: TGTGCCAGCAGTGTGGCTAGCGGGAGGTACGAGCAGTACTTC.